This T cell receptor beta chain was documented in a study of blood T cell repertoires in COVID-19. This clone occurred once. V lost 3 bases, J lost 4 bases, and 12 bases stayed unmatched. The germline V gene encodes CDR1 LGHNA and CDR2 YSLEER. There are 17 residues in the CDR3. In the authors' workflow: Amplified reference gene primers provided the basis for estimating nucleated cell counts. This table comes from immunoSEQ multiplex PCR, and its TCRdb copy is limited to in-frame clones, with some not included. The V and J calls and clone size are taken from that table; D and trimming were inferred from the DNA. The table includes about 200,000 clones, roughly 85% detected once.

This sequence was found in a woman of 80 years or more with acute or convalescent COVID-19. Sequencing was performed on peripheral blood. The chain couples TRBV4-3 to TRBJ2-5; 9 bases agree with TRBD2. CDR3 nucleotides: TGCGCCAGCAGCCATAGAGGGGTTAGCGGGGGTTTAGAGACCCAGTACTTC. Protein: CASSHRGVSGGLETQYF.